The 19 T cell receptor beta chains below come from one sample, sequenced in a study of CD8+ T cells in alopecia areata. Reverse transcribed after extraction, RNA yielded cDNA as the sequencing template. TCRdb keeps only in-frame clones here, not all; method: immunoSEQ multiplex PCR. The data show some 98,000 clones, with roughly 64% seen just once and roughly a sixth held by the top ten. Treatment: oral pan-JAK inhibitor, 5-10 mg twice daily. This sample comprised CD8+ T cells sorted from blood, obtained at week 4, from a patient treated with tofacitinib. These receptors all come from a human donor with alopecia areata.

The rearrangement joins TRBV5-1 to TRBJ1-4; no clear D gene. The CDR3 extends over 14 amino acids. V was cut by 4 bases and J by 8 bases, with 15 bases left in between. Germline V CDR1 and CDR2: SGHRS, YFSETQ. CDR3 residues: CASSPGVDSEKLFF. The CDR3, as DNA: TGCGCCAGCAGCCCTGGAGTGGATTCGGAAAAACTGTTTTTT.

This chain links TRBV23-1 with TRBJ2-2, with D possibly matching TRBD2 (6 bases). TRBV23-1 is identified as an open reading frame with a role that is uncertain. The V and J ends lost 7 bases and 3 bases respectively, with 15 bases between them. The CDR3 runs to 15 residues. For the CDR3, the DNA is TGCGCCAGCACCAAGCCGGGACTGGACACCGGGGAGCTGTTTTTT. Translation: CASTKPGLDTGELFF.

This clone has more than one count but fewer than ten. The CDR3 sequence is CASSLADDTDTQYF. Written as DNA, the CDR3 is TGTGCCAGCAGCTTAGCGGACGACACAGATACGCAGTATTTT. The V gene is TRBV5-4, the J gene TRBJ2-3, with a tentative D call TRBD2 (5 bases). Germline values: CDR1 SGHNT, CDR2 YYREEE (reference sequence). The CDR3 length is 14 residues. Trimming cost V 2 bases and J 2 bases, with 9 bases left between them.

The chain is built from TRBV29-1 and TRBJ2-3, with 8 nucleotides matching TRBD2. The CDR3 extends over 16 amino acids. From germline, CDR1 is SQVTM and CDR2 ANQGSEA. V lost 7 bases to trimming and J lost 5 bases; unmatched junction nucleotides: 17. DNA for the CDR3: TGCAGCGGAGGTTGGCCGGGGGGGCCAATTCAAGATACGCAGTATTTT. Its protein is CSGGWPGGPIQDTQYF.

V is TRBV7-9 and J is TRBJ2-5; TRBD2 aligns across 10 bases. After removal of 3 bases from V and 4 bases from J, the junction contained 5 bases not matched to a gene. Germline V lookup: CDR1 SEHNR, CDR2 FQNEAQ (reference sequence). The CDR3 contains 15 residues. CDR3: CASSLPSGGPETQYF. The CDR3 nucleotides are TGTGCCAGCAGCTTGCCTAGCGGGGGCCCAGAGACCCAGTACTTC.

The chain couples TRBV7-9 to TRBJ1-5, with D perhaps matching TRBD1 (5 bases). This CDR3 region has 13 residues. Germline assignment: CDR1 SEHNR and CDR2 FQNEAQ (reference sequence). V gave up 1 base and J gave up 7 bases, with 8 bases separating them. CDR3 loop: CASSLGGFQPQHF. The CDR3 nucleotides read TGTGCCAGCAGCTTAGGGGGGTTCCAGCCCCAGCATTTT.

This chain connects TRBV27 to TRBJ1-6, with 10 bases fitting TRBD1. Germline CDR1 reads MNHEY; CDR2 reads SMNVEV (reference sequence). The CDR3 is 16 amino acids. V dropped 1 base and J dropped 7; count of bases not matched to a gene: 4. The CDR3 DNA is TGTGCCAGCAGTTTATACGACAGGGGGCAAAATTCACCCCTCCACTTT. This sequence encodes CASSLYDRGQNSPLHF.

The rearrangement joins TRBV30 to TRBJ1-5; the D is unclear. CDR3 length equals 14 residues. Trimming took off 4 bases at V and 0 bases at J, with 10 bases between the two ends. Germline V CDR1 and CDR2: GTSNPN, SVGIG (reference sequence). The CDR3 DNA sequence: TGTGCCTGGACTCGGGCCGATAGCAATCAGCCCCAGCATTTT. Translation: CAWTRADSNQPQHF.

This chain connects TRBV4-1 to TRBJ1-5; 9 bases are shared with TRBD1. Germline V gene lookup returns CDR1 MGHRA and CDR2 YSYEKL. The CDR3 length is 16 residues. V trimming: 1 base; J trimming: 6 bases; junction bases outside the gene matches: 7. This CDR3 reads CASSQVEDRGSQPQHF. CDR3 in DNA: TGCGCCAGCAGCCAAGTTGAGGACAGGGGAAGTCAGCCCCAGCATTTT.

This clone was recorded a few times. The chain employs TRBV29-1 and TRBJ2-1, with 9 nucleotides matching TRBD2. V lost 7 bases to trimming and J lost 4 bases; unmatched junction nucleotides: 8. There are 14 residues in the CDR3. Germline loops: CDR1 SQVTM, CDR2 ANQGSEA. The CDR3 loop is CSAATSGVYNEQFF. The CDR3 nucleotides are TGCAGCGCGGCGACTAGCGGCGTTTACAATGAGCAGTTCTTC.

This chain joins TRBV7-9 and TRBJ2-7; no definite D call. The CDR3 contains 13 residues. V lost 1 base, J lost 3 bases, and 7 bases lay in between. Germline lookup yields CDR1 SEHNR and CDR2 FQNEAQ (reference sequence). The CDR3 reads CASSLGHFYEQYF. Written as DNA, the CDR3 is TGTGCCAGCAGCTTAGGACACTTCTACGAGCAGTACTTC.

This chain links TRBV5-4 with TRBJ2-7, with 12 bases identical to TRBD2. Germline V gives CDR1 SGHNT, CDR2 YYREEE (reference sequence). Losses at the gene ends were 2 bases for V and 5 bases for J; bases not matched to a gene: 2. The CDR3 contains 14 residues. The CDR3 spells CASSFRLAGDEQYF. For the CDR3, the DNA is TGTGCCAGCAGCTTTCGACTAGCGGGAGACGAGCAGTACTTC.

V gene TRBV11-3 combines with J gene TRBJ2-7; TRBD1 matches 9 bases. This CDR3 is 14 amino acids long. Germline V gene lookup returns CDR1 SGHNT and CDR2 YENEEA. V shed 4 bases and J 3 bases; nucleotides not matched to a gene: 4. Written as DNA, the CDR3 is TGTGCCAGCAGCTCAAGGACAGGGGACTACGAGCAGTACTTC. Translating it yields CASSSRTGDYEQYF.

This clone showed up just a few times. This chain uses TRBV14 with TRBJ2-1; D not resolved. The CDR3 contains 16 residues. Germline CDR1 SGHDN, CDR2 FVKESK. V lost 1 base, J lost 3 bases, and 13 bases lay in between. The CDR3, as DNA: TGTGCCAGCAGCCAAGGAATCGCGGACGGCTACAATGAGCAGTTCTTC. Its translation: CASSQGIADGYNEQFF.

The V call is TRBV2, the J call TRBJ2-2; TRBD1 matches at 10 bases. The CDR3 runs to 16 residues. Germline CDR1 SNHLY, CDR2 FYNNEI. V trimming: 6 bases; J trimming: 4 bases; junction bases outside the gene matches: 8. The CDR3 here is CASRNRDRGVTGELFF. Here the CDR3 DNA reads TGTGCCAGCAGGAACCGGGACAGGGGTGTCACCGGGGAGCTGTTTTTT.

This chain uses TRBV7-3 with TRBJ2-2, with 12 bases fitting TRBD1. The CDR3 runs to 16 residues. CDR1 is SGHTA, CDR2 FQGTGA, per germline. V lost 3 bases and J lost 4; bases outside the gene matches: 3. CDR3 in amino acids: CASSLGQGAGTGELFF. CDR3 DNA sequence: TGTGCCAGCAGCTTGGGACAGGGGGCCGGCACCGGGGAGCTGTTTTTT.

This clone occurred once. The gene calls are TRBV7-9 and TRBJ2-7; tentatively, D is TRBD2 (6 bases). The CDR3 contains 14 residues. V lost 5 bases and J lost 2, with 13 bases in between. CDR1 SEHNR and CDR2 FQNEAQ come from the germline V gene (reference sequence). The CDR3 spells CASSPGIAAYEQYF. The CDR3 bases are TGTGCCAGCAGCCCCGGAATAGCGGCCTACGAGCAGTACTTC.

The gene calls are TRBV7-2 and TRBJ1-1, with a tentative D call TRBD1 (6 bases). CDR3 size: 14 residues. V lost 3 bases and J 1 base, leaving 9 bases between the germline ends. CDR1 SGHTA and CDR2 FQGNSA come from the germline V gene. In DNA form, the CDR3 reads TGTGCCAGCAGCTTCGGGACACCGAACACTGAAGCTTTCTTT. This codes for CASSFGTPNTEAFF.

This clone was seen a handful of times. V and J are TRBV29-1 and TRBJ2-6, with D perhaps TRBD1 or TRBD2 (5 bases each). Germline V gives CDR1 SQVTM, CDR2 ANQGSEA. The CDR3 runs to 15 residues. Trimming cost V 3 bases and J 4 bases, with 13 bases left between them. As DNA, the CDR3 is TGCAGCGTTGAGAGCGAGGGGCCCGGGGCCAACGTCCTGACTTTC. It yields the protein CSVESEGPGANVLTF.